The source of this T cell receptor (beta chain) is a study of blood T cell repertoires in COVID-19. Study-wide context: Samples of COVID-19 (acute and convalescent) were obtained from the United States, Italy and Spain. Sample material is recorded as cDNA or gDNA derived from T cells, B-cell-depleted T cells, or PBMCs.

In the original workflow: Estimated nucleated cell counts came from reference gene primer amplification. Measured with immunoSEQ multiplex PCR; TCRdb has only the in-frame clones, and not every one. That table gives V, J and clone size, and the DNA gave D and trimming. The sample consists of 70,000 or so clones, 60% to 85% of them appearing once. Per the germline V gene, CDR1 is LGHDT and CDR2 is YNNKEL (reference sequence). This CDR3 contains 14 residues. V lost 6 bases and J lost 5, with 16 bases in between. Sequenced input: peripheral blood. The rearrangement uses TRBV3-1 (or the pseudogene TRBV3-2) and TRBJ1-1, with a tentative D call TRBD1 (6 bases). The receptor comes from a man between 60 and 75 years old with acute or convalescent COVID-19. DNA for the CDR3: TGTGCCAGCAGTTTAGCGAGCGGGACAACTGAAGCTTTCTTT. Amino acid sequence: CASSLASGTTEAFF.